The 2 T cell receptor beta chains reported below all come from one sample, sequenced in a study of cytomegalovirus exposure and HLA in healthy donors. A multiplex PCR was run with 60 Vbeta primers and 13 Jbeta primers. Method: immunoSEQ multiplex PCR; TCRdb's copy keeps in-frame clones and lacks some. The sample includes around 150,000 clones, around 63% of them seen just once. Sequencing was performed on PBMCs. These receptor sequences come from a human donor in good health.

The rearrangement uses TRBV15 and TRBJ1-4; 8 nucleotides line up with TRBD1. The CDR3 totals 17 residues. CDR1 and CDR2 (germline): LNHNV, YYDKDF (reference sequence). With 0 bases clipped from V and 3 bases from J, the junction kept 6 bases outside the gene matches. CDR3 in amino acids: CATSREGQALPNEKLFF. The CDR3 region has the DNA TGTGCCACCAGCAGAGAGGGACAGGCCCTACCTAATGAAAAACTGTTTTTT.

The chain couples TRBV27 to TRBJ2-3; 7 nucleotides agree with TRBD2. CDR3 length equals 15 residues. Germline CDR1 reads MNHEY; CDR2 reads SMNVEV (reference sequence). V shed 5 bases and J 0 bases; nucleotides not matched to a gene: 5. The CDR3 nucleotides are TGTGCCAGCAGTAAATATAGCGGGAGCACAGATACGCAGTATTTT. Protein: CASSKYSGSTDTQYF.